Listed below are T cell receptor beta chains from one sample, sequenced in a study of blood T cell repertoires in COVID-19. Clones were read by immunoSEQ multiplex PCR, and TCRdb kept only the in-frame ones, dropping some. The data show a few hundred thousand clones, more than 70% seen once. The sample taken for sequencing was peripheral blood. The receptor source for this set is a man aged 40-55 years with acute or convalescent COVID-19. Each CDR3 is given with its conserved first and last residue. D genes are given only for firm matches. Not all rows give a size; the values are once, few, many and, for expanded clones, a class.

d_gene: .; abundance: .; j_gene: TRBJ2-3; v_gene: TRBV3-1/TRBV3-2; CDR3aa: CASSQDLVGRTQYF; CDR3nt: TGTGCCAGCAGCCAAGATCTGGTAGGGAGGACGCAGTATTTT
d_gene: .; abundance: .; j_gene: TRBJ1-2; v_gene: TRBV28; CDR3aa: CATGGGMLNYGYTF; CDR3nt: TGTGCCACCGGAGGAGGGATGCTCAACTATGGCTACACCTTC
d_gene: TRBD2; abundance: .; j_gene: TRBJ2-1; v_gene: TRBV9; CDR3aa: CASSVGTSGTNEQFF; CDR3nt: TGTGCCAGCAGCGTAGGAACTAGCGGGACGAATGAGCAGTTCTTC
d_gene: .; abundance: .; j_gene: TRBJ1-2; v_gene: TRBV9; CDR3aa: CASSVGVGVDYGYTF; CDR3nt: TGTGCCAGCAGCGTAGGAGTAGGGGTCGACTATGGCTACACCTTC
d_gene: .; abundance: .; j_gene: TRBJ1-6; v_gene: TRBV27; CDR3aa: CASSAPGLSSPLHF; CDR3nt: TGTGCCAGCAGTGCCCCGGGGTTGTCGTCACCCCTCCACTTT
d_gene: .; abundance: .; j_gene: TRBJ1-2; v_gene: TRBV28; CDR3aa: CASSSPGFSRDYGYTF; CDR3nt: TGTGCCAGCAGTTCCCCAGGTTTCTCGAGGGACTATGGCTACACCTTC
d_gene: TRBD1; abundance: .; j_gene: TRBJ1-4; v_gene: TRBV23-1; CDR3aa: CASSQGQGVGEKLFF; CDR3nt: TGCGCCAGCAGTCAAGGGCAGGGGGTAGGTGAAAAACTGTTTTTT
d_gene: .; abundance: .; j_gene: TRBJ2-7; v_gene: TRBV9; CDR3aa: CASSVQGGGRYEQYF; CDR3nt: TGTGCCAGCAGCGTACAGGGAGGAGGGCGGTACGAGCAGTACTTC
d_gene: .; abundance: .; j_gene: TRBJ2-5; v_gene: TRBV11-2; CDR3aa: CASRRPGRETQYF; CDR3nt: TGTGCCAGCAGACGTCCAGGGCGAGAGACCCAGTACTTC
d_gene: .; abundance: .; j_gene: TRBJ1-1; v_gene: TRBV28; CDR3aa: CASSLLGGNTEAFF; CDR3nt: TGTGCCAGCAGTTTACTCGGCGGGAACACTGAAGCTTTCTTT
d_gene: .; abundance: .; j_gene: TRBJ1-3; v_gene: TRBV11-2; CDR3aa: CASSFPRIQGPGNTIYF; CDR3nt: TGTGCCAGCAGCTTTCCACGCATACAGGGCCCTGGAAACACCATATATTTT
d_gene: TRBD1; abundance: .; j_gene: TRBJ1-1; v_gene: TRBV28; CDR3aa: CASSKGQGMNTEAFF; CDR3nt: TGTGCCAGCAGTAAAGGACAGGGGATGAACACTGAAGCTTTCTTT
d_gene: .; abundance: .; j_gene: TRBJ2-3; v_gene: TRBV25-1; CDR3aa: CASSWDNSRDTQYF; CDR3nt: TGTGCCAGCAGCTGGGACAACTCCAGAGATACGCAGTATTTT
d_gene: .; abundance: .; j_gene: TRBJ2-2; v_gene: TRBV5-4; CDR3aa: CASSLAPGLSGELFF; CDR3nt: TGTGCCAGCAGCTTGGCCCCAGGGTTATCCGGGGAGCTGTTTTTT
d_gene: TRBD1; abundance: .; j_gene: TRBJ2-7; v_gene: TRBV28; CDR3aa: CASTTSRTGSYEQYF; CDR3nt: TGTGCCAGCACCACATCTCGGACAGGGAGCTACGAGCAGTACTTC
d_gene: .; abundance: .; j_gene: TRBJ1-5; v_gene: TRBV28; CDR3aa: CASTKRQYNQPQHF; CDR3nt: TGTGCCAGCACCAAACGACAGTACAATCAGCCCCAGCATTTT
d_gene: .; abundance: .; j_gene: TRBJ2-7; v_gene: TRBV6-1; CDR3aa: CASSDPGLAVNEQYF; CDR3nt: TGTGCCAGCAGTGATCCGGGACTCGCGGTGAACGAGCAGTACTTC
d_gene: .; abundance: .; j_gene: TRBJ2-7; v_gene: TRBV7-9; CDR3aa: CASSTGTRSYEQYF; CDR3nt: TGTGCCAGCAGCACCGGGACACGATCCTACGAGCAGTACTTC
d_gene: .; abundance: .; j_gene: TRBJ1-1; v_gene: TRBV5-4; CDR3aa: CASSLDARPMNTEAFF; CDR3nt: TGTGCCAGCAGCTTGGACGCCAGGCCCATGAACACTGAAGCTTTCTTT
d_gene: .; abundance: .; j_gene: TRBJ2-7; v_gene: TRBV29-1; CDR3aa: CSVEIQGSHEQYF; CDR3nt: TGCAGCGTTGAGATCCAGGGGTCCCACGAGCAGTACTTC
d_gene: .; abundance: .; j_gene: TRBJ2-7; v_gene: TRBV16; CDR3aa: CASTGLGLEQYF; CDR3nt: TGTGCCAGCACGGGACTGGGACTCGAGCAGTACTTC
d_gene: .; abundance: once; j_gene: TRBJ1-3; v_gene: TRBV28; CDR3aa: CASSGRGSTGNTIYF; CDR3nt: TGTGCCAGCAGTGGAAGGGGCAGTACTGGAAACACCATATATTTT
d_gene: .; abundance: .; j_gene: TRBJ2-7; v_gene: TRBV6-6; CDR3aa: CASSYSGQRSSYEQYF; CDR3nt: TGTGCCAGCAGTTACTCAGGCCAAAGGAGCTCCTACGAGCAGTACTTC
d_gene: TRBD2; abundance: .; j_gene: TRBJ2-5; v_gene: TRBV6-6; CDR3aa: CASSLSSGGTEETQYF; CDR3nt: TGTGCCAGCAGTCTGTCTAGCGGGGGGACCGAAGAGACCCAGTACTTC
d_gene: .; abundance: .; j_gene: TRBJ1-1; v_gene: TRBV9; CDR3aa: CASGQVGTEAFF; CDR3nt: TGTGCCAGCGGACAAGTAGGGACTGAAGCTTTCTTT
d_gene: .; abundance: once; j_gene: TRBJ1-2; v_gene: TRBV18; CDR3aa: CASSPPSAGVHYGYTF; CDR3nt: TGTGCCAGCTCACCACCGTCGGCGGGGGTCCACTATGGCTACACCTTC
d_gene: TRBD1; abundance: .; j_gene: TRBJ1-1; v_gene: TRBV29-1; CDR3aa: CSANRGGNTEAFF; CDR3nt: TGCAGCGCCAACAGGGGCGGGAACACTGAAGCTTTCTTT
d_gene: .; abundance: .; j_gene: TRBJ1-3; v_gene: TRBV28; CDR3aa: CASSFDSSGNTIYF; CDR3nt: TGTGCCAGCAGTTTCGACAGCTCTGGAAACACCATATATTTT
d_gene: .; abundance: .; j_gene: TRBJ2-2; v_gene: TRBV19; CDR3aa: CASRARGRGEAGELFF; CDR3nt: TGTGCCAGTAGGGCCCGGGGCAGGGGTGAGGCCGGGGAGCTGTTTTTT
d_gene: TRBD2; abundance: once; j_gene: TRBJ2-1; v_gene: TRBV9; CDR3aa: CASSPSGLAGSNEQFF; CDR3nt: TGTGCCAGCAGCCCCTCGGGACTAGCTGGATCCAATGAGCAGTTCTTC
d_gene: TRBD1; abundance: .; j_gene: TRBJ1-6; v_gene: TRBV2; CDR3aa: CASRPGTGSNSPLHF; CDR3nt: TGTGCCAGCAGGCCGGGGACAGGGAGTAATTCACCCCTCCACTTT
d_gene: TRBD2; abundance: .; j_gene: TRBJ2-7; v_gene: TRBV28; CDR3aa: CASSLYFGSGTSSYEQYF; CDR3nt: TGTGCCAGCAGTTTATATTTTGGGTCCGGGACTAGCTCCTACGAGCAGTACTTC
d_gene: TRBD2; abundance: .; j_gene: TRBJ2-5; v_gene: TRBV19; CDR3aa: CASRRRGGVAETQYF; CDR3nt: TGTGCCAGTAGGCGAAGGGGAGGGGTAGCAGAGACCCAGTACTTC
d_gene: .; abundance: .; j_gene: TRBJ1-5; v_gene: TRBV18; CDR3aa: CASSSGNSNQPQHF; CDR3nt: TGTGCCAGCTCGTCGGGGAATAGCAATCAGCCCCAGCATTTT
d_gene: TRBD2; abundance: .; j_gene: TRBJ2-5; v_gene: TRBV9; CDR3aa: CASSVEASGGFETQYF; CDR3nt: TGTGCCAGCAGCGTAGAGGCTAGCGGGGGGTTTGAGACCCAGTACTTC
d_gene: .; abundance: .; j_gene: TRBJ1-6; v_gene: TRBV28; CDR3aa: CASSRSYRSQNSPLHF; CDR3nt: TGTGCCAGCAGCCGAAGTTACAGGTCTCAGAATTCACCCCTCCACTTT
d_gene: .; abundance: once; j_gene: TRBJ2-1; v_gene: TRBV9; CDR3aa: CASSVGGAEVNEQFF; CDR3nt: TGTGCCAGCAGCGTAGGCGGGGCAGAAGTCAATGAGCAGTTCTTC
d_gene: .; abundance: .; j_gene: TRBJ2-7; v_gene: TRBV12-3/TRBV12-4; CDR3aa: CASSFRQGYEQYF; CDR3nt: TGTGCCAGCAGTTTCCGGCAGGGCTACGAGCAGTACTTC
d_gene: .; abundance: many; j_gene: TRBJ2-1; v_gene: TRBV5-8; CDR3aa: CASSEGTRSEQFF; CDR3nt: TGTGCCAGCAGCGAAGGTACGAGGAGCGAGCAGTTCTTC
d_gene: .; abundance: .; j_gene: TRBJ1-6; v_gene: TRBV11-3; CDR3aa: CASSLALNSPLHF; CDR3nt: TGTGCCAGCAGCTTAGCCCTTAATTCACCCCTCCACTTT
d_gene: .; abundance: .; j_gene: TRBJ2-2; v_gene: TRBV10-3; CDR3aa: CAISESQGRGELFF; CDR3nt: TGTGCCATCAGTGAGTCCCAGGGAAGGGGGGAGCTGTTTTTT
d_gene: .; abundance: .; j_gene: TRBJ2-7; v_gene: TRBV5-4; CDR3aa: CASSLGRQANWYEQYF; CDR3nt: TGTGCCAGCAGCTTGGGGCGACAGGCTAATTGGTACGAGCAGTACTTC
d_gene: .; abundance: .; j_gene: TRBJ1-3; v_gene: TRBV21-1; CDR3aa: CASNHDRGNRNTIYF; CDR3nt: TGTGCCAGCAACCATGACAGGGGGAACCGAAACACCATATATTTT
d_gene: .; abundance: .; j_gene: TRBJ2-7; v_gene: TRBV6-6; CDR3aa: CAGGGDAYEQYF; CDR3nt: TGTGCCGGTGGAGGGGATGCCTACGAGCAGTACTTC
d_gene: TRBD2; abundance: many; j_gene: TRBJ2-7; v_gene: TRBV6-1; CDR3aa: CASSEAGRLAGSYEQYF; CDR3nt: TGTGCCAGCAGTGAAGCGGGACGGCTAGCGGGGTCCTACGAGCAGTACTTC
d_gene: .; abundance: .; j_gene: TRBJ1-2; v_gene: TRBV5-4; CDR3aa: CASSLDSYSYGYTF; CDR3nt: TGTGCCAGCAGTTTGGACAGTTATAGCTATGGCTACACCTTC
d_gene: TRBD2; abundance: .; j_gene: TRBJ2-5; v_gene: TRBV13; CDR3aa: CASSSSGTSGETQYF; CDR3nt: TGTGCCAGCAGCTCATCCGGGACTAGCGGTGAGACCCAGTACTTC
d_gene: .; abundance: few; j_gene: TRBJ1-2; v_gene: TRBV3-1/TRBV3-2; CDR3aa: CASSPGRGYTF; CDR3nt: TGTGCCAGCAGCCCAGGTAGGGGCTACACCTTC
d_gene: TRBD1; abundance: .; j_gene: TRBJ1-5; v_gene: TRBV6-1; CDR3aa: CASSGRDSYSNQPQHF; CDR3nt: TGTGCCAGCAGTGGCCGGGACAGCTATAGCAATCAGCCCCAGCATTTT
d_gene: .; abundance: .; j_gene: TRBJ1-4; v_gene: TRBV7-9; CDR3aa: CASSLSRVNNEKLFF; CDR3nt: TGTGCCAGCAGCTTATCCAGGGTCAACAATGAAAAACTGTTTTTT
d_gene: .; abundance: .; j_gene: TRBJ1-5; v_gene: TRBV28; CDR3aa: CASSPRQRNQPQHF; CDR3nt: TGTGCCAGCAGTCCACGACAGAGGAATCAGCCCCAGCATTTT
d_gene: .; abundance: .; j_gene: TRBJ1-5; v_gene: TRBV27; CDR3aa: CASSTSQAQPQHF; CDR3nt: TGTGCCAGCAGCACTAGCCAGGCGCAGCCCCAGCATTTT
d_gene: .; abundance: .; j_gene: TRBJ2-7; v_gene: TRBV12-5; CDR3aa: CASGLRTVESEQYF; CDR3nt: TGTGCTAGTGGTTTGCGGACAGTCGAGTCCGAGCAGTACTTC
d_gene: .; abundance: once; j_gene: TRBJ1-1; v_gene: TRBV4-2; CDR3aa: CASSQDPPVLPGGTEAFF; CDR3nt: TGTGCCAGCAGCCAAGATCCTCCCGTGCTCCCCGGGGGCACTGAAGCTTTCTTT
d_gene: .; abundance: .; j_gene: TRBJ2-3; v_gene: TRBV27; CDR3aa: CASSLTGRGADTQYF; CDR3nt: TGTGCCAGCAGTTTAACCGGTCGGGGAGCAGATACGCAGTATTTT